Below, 22 T cell receptor beta chains from the same sample are listed, as sequenced in a study of naive and memory T cell subsets. Both TRBC1 and TRBC2 were covered by a beta constant-region primer of two equimolar oligonucleotides. TCRdb re-called the UMI-ligation and nested PCR reads with MiXCR, one entry per CDR3 protein. The sample has 89,000 or so distinct CDR3 sequences, around 14% seen once; the top ten hold 0.7% to 0.95%. The sequenced sample consisted of central memory CD4+ T cells from blood. The receptors here all came from a human donor in good health.

This clonotype has a count of ten or more. V and J are TRBV6-6 and TRBJ2-7, with D perhaps matching TRBD2 (6 bases). The CDR3 is made up of 13 amino acids. CDR1 is MNHNY, CDR2 SVGAGI, per germline (reference sequence). The V end was cut by 6 bases, the J end by 3 bases, with 12 bases between. CDR3: CASSPVGGYEQYF. The CDR3 region has the DNA TGTGCCAGCAGCCCCGTGGGGGGCTACGAGCAGTACTTC.

This clonotype was detected a few times. In nucleotides, the CDR3 is TGCAGTGCACTCCCAACTAGCGCGAACACAGATACGCAGTATTTT. Protein product: CSALPTSANTDTQYF. The chain links TRBV20-1 to TRBJ2-3, with TRBD2 matching 7 bases. The CDR3 has 15 amino acids. Germline-derived CDR1 and CDR2 are DFQATT and SNEGSKA (reference sequence). J lost 2 bases, V lost 6 bases, and 11 bases had no gene match.

This clonotype was seen ten or more times. The V call is TRBV28, the J call TRBJ1-1, with D perhaps matching TRBD1 (5 bases). Trimming shortened V by 4 bases and J by 4 bases, and 10 bases separated the two germline ends. This CDR3 spans 13 amino acids. CDR1 and CDR2 (germline): MDHEN, SYDVKM. CDR3 loop: CASSSGDGTEAFF. The CDR3, as DNA: TGTGCCAGCAGTTCCGGGGACGGCACTGAAGCTTTCTTT.

This clonotype was seen a handful of times. The CDR3 spells CASGRGYNEQFF. In nucleotides, the CDR3 is TGTGCCAGCGGGAGGGGTTACAATGAGCAGTTCTTC. The V call is TRBV6-2 or TRBV6-3, the J call TRBJ2-1; 7 bases agree with TRBD2. From germline, CDR1 is MNHEY and CDR2 SVGEGT. The V gene end was trimmed by 8 bases and the J gene end by 4 bases; junction bases not matched to a gene: 2. The CDR3 is made up of 12 amino acids.

This clonotype appeared many times. This chain connects TRBV29-1 to TRBJ1-1, with D possibly matching TRBD1 (5 bases). CDR1 is SQVTM and CDR2 is ANQGSEA in the germline V gene. There are 11 residues in the CDR3. Deletions cut 4 bases from V and 5 bases from J, with 8 bases between. The CDR3 is CSVGQTTEAFF. The CDR3 nucleotides are TGCAGCGTTGGACAGACGACTGAAGCTTTCTTT.

The chain has TRBV11-2 and TRBJ2-7; D not certain. The germline V gene encodes CDR1 SGHAT and CDR2 FQNNGV. This CDR3 region has 13 residues. The ends were cut back, 5 bases at V and 0 bases at J, with 8 bases in the middle. CDR3 DNA sequence: TGTGCCAGCAGCAGCAGATACTCCTACGAGCAGTACTTC. Its protein product is CASSSRYSYEQYF.

By share, this clonotype ranks as medium-sized. This chain connects TRBV7-2 to TRBJ2-1; 9 nucleotides align to TRBD2. CDR1 is SGHTA, CDR2 FQGNSA, per germline. V trimming: 1 base; J trimming: 2 bases; junction bases outside the gene matches: 3. The CDR3 is made up of 16 amino acids. The CDR3: CASSLVGTSPYNEQFF. The CDR3 coding sequence is TGTGCCAGCAGCTTAGTCGGGACTAGCCCCTACAATGAGCAGTTCTTC.

This chain links TRBV29-1 with TRBJ2-3; TRBD2 aligns across 12 bases. The germline V gene has CDR1 SQVTM and CDR2 ANQGSEA. The J segment lost 3 bases and the V segment lost 1 base, leaving 5 bases of the junction unmatched. This CDR3 contains 16 residues. Written as DNA, the CDR3 is TGCAGCGTTGAAGGGACTAGCGGGATAGGTACAGATACGCAGTATTTT. Protein: CSVEGTSGIGTDTQYF.

This clonotype was seen many times. The chain has TRBV11-2 and TRBJ2-3, with 10 bases that match TRBD2. The CDR3 runs 15 residues. Unmatched junction bases numbered 6, after V lost 5 bases and J lost 4 bases. Looked up from germline, CDR1 is SGHAT and CDR2 is FQNNGV. CDR3 amino acids: CASSATSGLADTQYF. The CDR3 DNA reads as TGTGCCAGCAGCGCGACTAGCGGGCTAGCAGATACGCAGTATTTT.

This clonotype was recorded at least ten times. This chain's CDR3 is CASSVGVGLAVYNEQFF. The CDR3 nucleotides are TGTGCCAGCAGCGTAGGCGTTGGACTAGCGGTCTACAATGAGCAGTTCTTC. The rearrangement uses TRBV9 and TRBJ2-1, with 10 nucleotides matching TRBD2. Germline CDR1 is SGDLS and CDR2 is YYNGEE. The CDR3 length is 17 residues. The trim removed 0 bases at V and 3 bases at J, leaving 6 bases unmatched.

This clonotype was seen a few times. The V and J genes are TRBV6-1 and TRBJ2-1, with 7 nucleotides matching TRBD2. Germline loops: CDR1 MNHNS, CDR2 SASEGT. The CDR3 runs to 14 residues. Trimming cost V 8 bases and J 4 bases; bases outside gene matches: 8. The CDR3 nucleotides read TGTGCCAGCGCGGGAGAACTAATATACAATGAGCAGTTCTTC. Protein product: CASAGELIYNEQFF.

The CDR3 region has the DNA TGCGCCAGCAGCCCCCAGGGACAGGGGGCAGAGCAGTACTTC. This sequence encodes CASSPQGQGAEQYF. The J gene is TRBJ2-7, the V gene TRBV5-1; 12 positions agree with TRBD1. V was clipped by 4 bases and J by 7 bases; unmatched bases: 6. CDR1 is SGHRS, CDR2 YFSETQ, per germline. The CDR3 runs 14 residues.

This clonotype was counted many times. This chain joins TRBV28 and TRBJ1-6; no reliable D call. Between the trimmed V and J ends, which lost 4 bases and 8 bases, there was a span of 15 bases. CDR1 and CDR2 from the germline V gene are MDHEN and SYDVKM. The CDR3 runs to 15 residues. As DNA, the CDR3 is TGTGCCAGCAGTTCGGGCTTCTCCGGGGATTCACCCCTCCACTTT. Its translation: CASSSGFSGDSPLHF.

This chain joins TRBV4-2 and TRBJ2-7; D possibly corresponds to TRBD2 (5 bases). The CDR3 totals 14 residues. In germline, CDR1 is LGHNA, CDR2 YNFKEQ. Trimming cost V 1 base and J 4 bases, with 11 bases left between them. The CDR3 nucleotides are TGTGCCAGCAGCCAAGGTAGACGGGATTACGAGCAGTACTTC. Translation gives CASSQGRRDYEQYF.

This clonotype turned up a few times. CDR3 sequence: CSARDPGQGDNQPQHF. The CDR3 DNA reads TGCAGTGCTAGAGATCCGGGACAGGGGGACAATCAGCCCCAGCATTTT. This chain joins TRBV20-1 and TRBJ1-5; 11 bases agree with TRBD1. Germline loops: CDR1 DFQATT, CDR2 SNEGSKA (reference sequence). The CDR3 consists of 16 residues. Losses at the gene ends were 0 bases for V and 3 bases for J; bases not matched to a gene: 4.

The rearrangement links TRBV5-6 to TRBJ2-7; D not resolved. The germline V gene has CDR1 SGHDT and CDR2 YYEEEE. V was clipped by 2 bases and J by 4 bases, with 4 bases between them. The CDR3 totals 11 residues. In nucleotides, the CDR3 is TGTGCCAGCAGCTTTGAATACGAGCAGTACTTC. Translated: CASSFEYEQYF.

This clonotype has just one count. This chain uses TRBV18 with TRBJ1-1; D gene unclear. The germline V gene has CDR1 KGHSH and CDR2 LQKENI. There are 15 residues in the CDR3. Trimming stripped 2 bases from V and 1 base from J, with 11 bases between. DNA of the CDR3: TGTGCCAGCTCACCATATGGACCTCCGAACACTGAAGCTTTCTTT. It translates to CASSPYGPPNTEAFF.

The chain employs TRBV27 and TRBJ1-1; no firm D call. Germline V lookup: CDR1 MNHEY, CDR2 SMNVEV (reference sequence). This CDR3 region has 15 residues. Trimming stripped 3 bases from V and 1 base from J, with 12 bases between. CDR3 sequence (DNA): TGTGCCAGCAGTTTTTCTCCACAGACGAACACTGAAGCTTTCTTT. Residues: CASSFSPQTNTEAFF.

The rearrangement joins TRBV20-1 to TRBJ2-5; possible D gene TRBD1, 5 bases. Germline CDR1 DFQATT, CDR2 SNEGSKA (reference sequence). The CDR3 sequence is 15 residues long. Trimming pared 0 bases from V and 5 bases from J, leaving 16 bases between. CDR3 amino acids: CSARDPAGAGETQYF. The CDR3 nucleotides read TGCAGTGCTAGAGACCCCGCTGGGGCCGGGGAGACCCAGTACTTC.

V usage is TRBV5-5 and J usage is TRBJ2-3; D might be TRBD1 or TRBD2, each matching 6 bases. The CDR3 covers 15 residues. Trimming pared 4 bases from V and 5 bases from J, leaving 17 bases between. Germline V gives CDR1 SGHKS, CDR2 YYEKEE (reference sequence). CDR3 in DNA: TGTGCCAGCAGCCTCCTACAGGGAGGAGGAGATACGCAGTATTTT. Its protein is CASSLLQGGGDTQYF.

This clonotype has only a few counts. The chain carries TRBV6-2 or TRBV6-3 and TRBJ2-1, with 7 positions matching TRBD2. The CDR3 loop spans 13 amino acids. The junction had 8 bases not matched to a gene; V was cut back by 5 bases and J by 10 bases. Germline V gene sequence: CDR1 MNHEY, CDR2 SVGEGT. CDR3 loop: CASSPHGGEEQFF. For the CDR3, the DNA is TGTGCCAGCAGTCCGCATGGGGGGGAGGAGCAGTTCTTC.

This clonotype was recorded a few times. The chain's CDR3 is CASSPRASGSSDEQFF. CDR3 nucleotides: TGCGCCAGCAGCCCGCGCGCTAGCGGGAGTTCGGATGAGCAGTTCTTC. The chain couples TRBV5-1 to TRBJ2-1, with 10 positions matching TRBD2. The CDR3 is 16 residues long. The V segment lost 4 bases and the J segment 8 bases; nucleotides outside the gene matches: 12. Germline-derived CDR1 and CDR2 are SGHRS and YFSETQ.